This T cell receptor beta chain stems from a study of blood T cell repertoires in COVID-19. About the research overall: The United States, Italy and Spain were the sources of the acute and convalescent COVID-19 samples. T cells, B-cell-depleted T cells, or PBMCs provided the cDNA or gDNA that served as material.

In the original processing: Amplification from reference gene primers served as the basis for estimated nucleated cell counts. Data came from immunoSEQ multiplex PCR; TCRdb stores just in-frame clones and leaves some out. That table is the source of V, J and clone size, and D and trimming were worked out from the DNA. The sample lists roughly 14,000 clones; approximately 84% were seen once. Germline-derived CDR1 and CDR2 are SEHNR and FQNEAQ (reference sequence). The CDR3 has 15 amino acids. J lost 4 bases, V lost 1 base, and 2 bases had no gene match. The V call is TRBV7-9, the J call TRBJ2-1; 9 bases line up with TRBD1. This clonotype originated in a human donor in a cohort sampled during active COVID-19. Sequencing was carried out using peripheral blood. DNA of the CDR3: TGTGCCAGCAGCTTAGAAGGGACAGGGTACAATGAGCAGTTCTTC. Its protein is CASSLEGTGYNEQFF.